Presented here are 12 T cell receptor beta chains from one specimen sequenced in a study of blood T cell repertoires in COVID-19. The table came from immunoSEQ multiplex PCR; TCRdb's copy has only in-frame clones and leaves some out. Altogether 300,000 to 350,000 clones are present, approximately 83% being singletons, with the ten largest covering roughly 4%. Material: PBMCs or T cells enriched from blood (not recorded which). The receptor source for this set is a middle-aged woman with acute COVID-19.

V usage is TRBV7-9 and J usage is TRBJ1-2; D is perhaps TRBD1 (5 bases). The CDR3 sequence is 14 residues long. Germline V lookup: CDR1 SEHNR, CDR2 FQNEAQ (reference sequence). The V gene lost 1 base and the J gene lost 7 bases, with 13 bases spanning the gap. The CDR3 protein is CASSLGGPPSGYTF. DNA of the CDR3: TGTGCCAGCAGCTTAGGGGGCCCGCCAAGTGGCTACACCTTC.

The V gene is TRBV28, the J gene TRBJ1-6; 7 positions agree with TRBD1. The J segment lost 8 bases and the V segment lost 5 bases, leaving 6 bases of the junction unmatched. Germline assignment: CDR1 MDHEN and CDR2 SYDVKM. The CDR3 totals 14 residues. The CDR3 DNA reads as TGTGCCAGCAGTGGGACAGCTGACCATTCACCCCTCCACTTT. The encoded protein is CASSGTADHSPLHF. The entire variable domain, with the rest obtained from reference TRBV28 and TRBJ1-6, is as follows: DVKVTQSSRYLVKRTGEKVFLECVQDMDHENMFWYRQDPGLGLRLIYFSYDVKMKEKGDIPEGYSVSREKKERFSLILESASTNQTSMYLCASSGTADHSPLHFGNGTRLTVT.

This clone occurred a few times. The chain joins TRBV4-2 to TRBJ2-1, with D possibly being TRBD1 (5 bases). Per germline, CDR1 LGHNA and CDR2 YNFKEQ. Trimming removed 4 bases at V and 7 bases at J, with 14 bases between. This CDR3 region has 14 residues. The CDR3 DNA sequence: TGTGCCAGCAGCCCCACCCAGGGCACGAATGAGCAGTTCTTC. Encoded protein: CASSPTQGTNEQFF.

This sequence joins TRBV27 and TRBJ1-2; D is perhaps TRBD1 (6 bases). Trimming cost V 7 bases and J 5 bases, with 17 bases left between them. The V gene's germline CDR1 is MNHEY and CDR2 SMNVEV (reference sequence). The CDR3 is 14 amino acids. The chain's CDR3 is CASTARGEGYGYTF. The CDR3 region has the DNA TGTGCCAGCACCGCGAGGGGGGAGGGGTATGGCTACACCTTC.

On this clone: This CDR3 is also generated by other DNA sequences in the sample. The rearrangement uses TRBV3-1 (or the pseudogene TRBV3-2) and TRBJ2-1, with D perhaps TRBD2 (6 bases). V gave up 4 bases and J gave up 9 bases, with 10 bases separating them. The CDR3 totals 12 residues. The germline gives CDR1 LGHDT, CDR2 YNNKEL (reference sequence). The CDR3 DNA reads TGTGCCAGCAGCCTCCCCGGGGGTGAGCAGTTCTTC. It translates to CASSLPGGEQFF.

V gene TRBV6-5 combines with J gene TRBJ1-2; no clear D gene. Germline V lookup: CDR1 MNHEY, CDR2 SVGAGI. Trimming cost V 10 bases and J 4 bases, with 16 bases left between them. The CDR3 covers 13 residues. CDR3 sequence: CATTHIPSYGYTF. CDR3 nucleotides: TGTGCCACCACCCACATCCCGTCCTATGGCTACACCTTC.

The chain has TRBV3-1 (or the pseudogene TRBV3-2) and TRBJ2-3, with D perhaps TRBD1 (6 bases). The CDR3 length is 16 residues. Germline-derived CDR1 and CDR2 are LGHDT and YNNKEL (reference sequence). Trimming pared 3 bases from V and 4 bases from J, leaving 17 bases between. Here the CDR3 reads CASSHRGIRAADTQYF. The CDR3 coding sequence is TGTGCCAGCAGCCATAGGGGGATCCGGGCGGCAGATACGCAGTATTTT.

The rearrangement uses TRBV18 and TRBJ1-1, with a possible D match to TRBD1 (5 bases). The V and J ends lost 4 bases and 8 bases respectively, with 14 bases between them. The germline gives CDR1 KGHSH, CDR2 LQKENI. This CDR3 has 13 residues. For the CDR3, the DNA is TGTGCCAGCTCACTGAGGAACAGGCCAGAAGCTTTCTTT. Its protein product is CASSLRNRPEAFF.

V and J are TRBV28 and TRBJ1-6; TRBD1 aligns across 10 bases. V dropped 2 bases and J dropped 10; count of bases not matched to a gene: 2. From germline, CDR1 is MDHEN and CDR2 SYDVKM. The CDR3 length is 14 residues. Written as DNA, the CDR3 is TGTGCCAGCAGTTTAGGGGGACAGGGGTCACCCCTCCACTTT. Amino acids: CASSLGGQGSPLHF.

This clone was observed a single time. The chain employs TRBV3-1 (or the pseudogene TRBV3-2) and TRBJ1-4; D is unclear. V shed 4 bases and J shed 0 bases, with 9 bases lying between them. The CDR3 is made up of 15 amino acids. Looked up from germline, CDR1 is LGHDT and CDR2 is YNNKEL (reference sequence). The CDR3 DNA reads TGTGCCAGCAGCCCGACACTTGCAACTAATGAAAAACTGTTTTTT. This gives the protein CASSPTLATNEKLFF.

This chain joins TRBV19 and TRBJ1-1, with 7 bases fitting TRBD1. The CDR3 is 14 residues long. The germline V gene has CDR1 LNHDA and CDR2 SQIVND (reference sequence). Trimming at V came to 3 bases and at J to 1 base, leaving 2 bases not matched to a gene. The CDR3 protein is CASSMGQQNTEAFF. The CDR3, as DNA: TGTGCCAGTAGTATGGGACAGCAGAACACTGAAGCTTTCTTT.

This chain joins TRBV19 and TRBJ2-3; D possibly corresponds to TRBD1 (6 bases). This CDR3 spans 15 amino acids. V was clipped by 7 bases and J by 0 bases, with 14 bases between them. Germline CDR1 LNHDA, CDR2 SQIVND (reference sequence). CDR3 residues: CASIPGQRSTDTQYF. The CDR3 DNA follows: TGTGCCAGTATACCGGGACAAAGAAGCACAGATACGCAGTATTTT.